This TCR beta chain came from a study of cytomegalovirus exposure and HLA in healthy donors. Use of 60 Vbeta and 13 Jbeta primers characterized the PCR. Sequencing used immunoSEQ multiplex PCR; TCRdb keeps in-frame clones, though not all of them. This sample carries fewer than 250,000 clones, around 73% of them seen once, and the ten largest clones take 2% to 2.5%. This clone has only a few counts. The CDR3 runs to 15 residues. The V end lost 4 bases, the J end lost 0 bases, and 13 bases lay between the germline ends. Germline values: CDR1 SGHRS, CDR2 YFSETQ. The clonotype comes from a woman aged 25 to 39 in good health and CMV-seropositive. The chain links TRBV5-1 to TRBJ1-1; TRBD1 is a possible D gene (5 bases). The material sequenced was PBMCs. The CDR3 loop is CASSTLTALNTEAFF. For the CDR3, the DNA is TGCGCCAGCAGCACATTGACAGCGCTGAACACTGAAGCTTTCTTT.